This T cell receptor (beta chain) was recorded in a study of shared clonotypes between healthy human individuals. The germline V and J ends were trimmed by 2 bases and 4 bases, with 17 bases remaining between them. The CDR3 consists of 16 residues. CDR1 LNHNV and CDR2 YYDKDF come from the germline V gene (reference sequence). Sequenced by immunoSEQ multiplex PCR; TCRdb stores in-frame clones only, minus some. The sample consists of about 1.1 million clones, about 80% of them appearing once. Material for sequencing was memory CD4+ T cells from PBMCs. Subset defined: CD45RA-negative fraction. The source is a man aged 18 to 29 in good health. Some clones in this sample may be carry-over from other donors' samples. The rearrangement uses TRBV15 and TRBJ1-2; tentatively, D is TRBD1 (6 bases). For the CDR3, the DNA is TGTGCCACCAGCAGACCCGCTTCAGGGGCTTTCTATGGCTACACCTTC. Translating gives CATSRPASGAFYGYTF.